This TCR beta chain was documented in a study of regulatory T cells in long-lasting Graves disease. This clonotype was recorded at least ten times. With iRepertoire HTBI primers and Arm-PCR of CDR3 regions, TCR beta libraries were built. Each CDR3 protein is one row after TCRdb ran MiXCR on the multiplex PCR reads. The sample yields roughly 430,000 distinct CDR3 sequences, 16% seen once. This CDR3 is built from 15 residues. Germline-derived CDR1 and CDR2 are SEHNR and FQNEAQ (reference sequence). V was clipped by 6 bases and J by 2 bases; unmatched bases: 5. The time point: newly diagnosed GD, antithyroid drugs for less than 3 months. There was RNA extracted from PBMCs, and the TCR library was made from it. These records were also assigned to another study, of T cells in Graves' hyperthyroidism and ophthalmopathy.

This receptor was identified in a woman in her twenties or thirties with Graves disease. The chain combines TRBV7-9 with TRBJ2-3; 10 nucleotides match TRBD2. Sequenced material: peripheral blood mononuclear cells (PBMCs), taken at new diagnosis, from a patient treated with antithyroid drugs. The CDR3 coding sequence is TGTGCCAGCAGGCCCACTAGCGGGGTCACAGATACGCAGTATTTT. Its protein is CASRPTSGVTDTQYF. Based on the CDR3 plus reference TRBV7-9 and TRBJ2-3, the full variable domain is DTGVSQNPRHKITKRGQNVTFRCDPISEHNRLYWYRQTLGQGPEFLTYFQNEAQLEKSRLLSDRFSAERPKGSFSTLEIQRTEQGDSAMYLCASRPTSGVTDTQYFGPGTRLTVL.